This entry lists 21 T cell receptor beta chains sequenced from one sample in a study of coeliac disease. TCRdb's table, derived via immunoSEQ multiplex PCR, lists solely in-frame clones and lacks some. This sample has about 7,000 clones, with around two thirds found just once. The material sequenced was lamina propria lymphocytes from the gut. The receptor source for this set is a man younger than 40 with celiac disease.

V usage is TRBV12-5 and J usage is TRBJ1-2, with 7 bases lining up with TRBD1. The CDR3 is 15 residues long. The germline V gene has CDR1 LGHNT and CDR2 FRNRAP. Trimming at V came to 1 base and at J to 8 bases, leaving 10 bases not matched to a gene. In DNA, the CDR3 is TGTGCTAGTGGTTTGGGGGACAGCGCGAGGGGCGGCTACACCTTC. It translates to CASGLGDSARGGYTF.

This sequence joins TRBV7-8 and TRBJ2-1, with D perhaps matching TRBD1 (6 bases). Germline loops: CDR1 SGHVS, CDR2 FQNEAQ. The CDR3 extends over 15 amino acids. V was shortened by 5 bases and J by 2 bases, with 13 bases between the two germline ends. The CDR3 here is CASSPNRETYNEQFF. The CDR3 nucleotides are TGTGCCAGCAGCCCAAACAGGGAAACCTACAATGAGCAGTTCTTC.

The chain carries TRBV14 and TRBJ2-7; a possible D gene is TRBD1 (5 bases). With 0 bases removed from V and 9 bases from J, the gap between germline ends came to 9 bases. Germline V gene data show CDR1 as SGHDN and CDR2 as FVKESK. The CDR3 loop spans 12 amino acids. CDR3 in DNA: TGTGCCAGCAGCCAAGATCGAACAGGGCAGTACTTC. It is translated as CASSQDRTGQYF.

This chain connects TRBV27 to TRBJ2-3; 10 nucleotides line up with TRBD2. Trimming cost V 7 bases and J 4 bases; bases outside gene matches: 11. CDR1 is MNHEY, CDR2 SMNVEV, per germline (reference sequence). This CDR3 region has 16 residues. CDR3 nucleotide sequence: TGTGCCAGCAAGCGCTGGGGCCTAGCGGGAGCAGATACGCAGTATTTT. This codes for CASKRWGLAGADTQYF.

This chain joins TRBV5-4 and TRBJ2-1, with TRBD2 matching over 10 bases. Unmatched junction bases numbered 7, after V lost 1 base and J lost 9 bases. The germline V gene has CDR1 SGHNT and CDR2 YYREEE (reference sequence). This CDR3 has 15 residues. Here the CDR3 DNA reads TGTGCCAGCAGCTTGATGGCTAGCGGGAGCCGTGAGCAGTTCTTC. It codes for CASSLMASGSREQFF.

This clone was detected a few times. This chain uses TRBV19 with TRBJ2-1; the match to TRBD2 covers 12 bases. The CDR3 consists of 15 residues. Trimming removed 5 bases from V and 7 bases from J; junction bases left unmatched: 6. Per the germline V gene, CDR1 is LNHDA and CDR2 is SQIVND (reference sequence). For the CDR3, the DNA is TGTGCCAGTAGTGAGACTAGCGGGAGCTTTAATGAGCAGTTCTTC. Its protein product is CASSETSGSFNEQFF.

The CDR3 nucleotides are TGTGCCAGCAGCAAAGTGAGCACGTCTATGGGCGAAAAACTGTTTTTT. Translated, it gives CASSKVSTSMGEKLFF. The chain has TRBV21-1 and TRBJ1-4; whether TRBD1, the table's D call, matches the DNA was not checked. TRBV21-1 constitutes a pseudogene. The CDR3 extends over 16 amino acids.

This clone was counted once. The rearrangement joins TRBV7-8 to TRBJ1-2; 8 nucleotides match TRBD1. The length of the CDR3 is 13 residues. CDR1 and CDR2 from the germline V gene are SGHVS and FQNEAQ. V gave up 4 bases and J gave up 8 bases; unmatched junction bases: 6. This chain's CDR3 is CASSSGQGGGYTF. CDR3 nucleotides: TGTGCCAGCAGCTCTGGACAGGGCGGCGGCTACACCTTC.

The CDR3 loop is CASSSRRDSAMDEQYF. DNA for the CDR3: TGTGCCAGCAGCTCACGACGGGACTCAGCCATGGACGAGCAGTACTTC. The V gene is TRBV7-9, the J gene TRBJ2-7, with a possible D match to TRBD2 (6 bases). The CDR3 runs 16 residues. Germline V gene sequence: CDR1 SEHNR, CDR2 FQNEAQ (reference sequence). V was shortened by 4 bases and J by 5 bases, with 21 bases between the two germline ends.

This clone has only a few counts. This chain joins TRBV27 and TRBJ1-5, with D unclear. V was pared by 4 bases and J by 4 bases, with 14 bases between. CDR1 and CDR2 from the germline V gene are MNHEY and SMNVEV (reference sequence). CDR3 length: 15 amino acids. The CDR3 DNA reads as TGTGCCAGCAGTTCCCTTTCCCACAGAAATCAGCCCCAGCATTTT. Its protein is CASSSLSHRNQPQHF.

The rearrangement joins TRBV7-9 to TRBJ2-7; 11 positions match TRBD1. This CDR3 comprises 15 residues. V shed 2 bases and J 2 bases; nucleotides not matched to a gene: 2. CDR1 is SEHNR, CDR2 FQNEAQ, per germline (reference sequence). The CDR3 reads CASSLKGQGAYEQYF. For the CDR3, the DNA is TGTGCCAGCAGCTTAAAGGGACAGGGGGCCTACGAGCAGTACTTC.

The DNA of the CDR3 is TGTGCCAGCGAAGATGGGTCGAGGACCGGGGAGCTGTTTTTT. It translates to CASEDGSRTGELFF. V gene TRBV11-3 combines with J gene TRBJ2-2; D not certain. Germline lookup yields CDR1 SGHNT and CDR2 YENEEA. The V gene lost 8 bases and the J gene lost 5 bases, with 15 bases spanning the gap. The CDR3 length is 14 residues. The variable domain in full, completed from reference TRBV11-3 and TRBJ2-2, reads EAGVVQSPRYKIIEKKQPVAFWCNPISGHNTLYWYLQNLGQGPELLIRYENEEAVDDSQLPKDRFSAERLKGVDSTLKIQPAELGDSAVYLCASEDGSRTGELFFGEGSRLTVL.

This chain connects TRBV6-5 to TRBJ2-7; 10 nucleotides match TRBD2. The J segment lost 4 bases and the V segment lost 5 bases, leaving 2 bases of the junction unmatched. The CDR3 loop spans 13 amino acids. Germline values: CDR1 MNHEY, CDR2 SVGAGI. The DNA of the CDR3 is TGTGCCAGCAGTCGGACTAGCGGATACGAGCAGTACTTC. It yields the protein CASSRTSGYEQYF.

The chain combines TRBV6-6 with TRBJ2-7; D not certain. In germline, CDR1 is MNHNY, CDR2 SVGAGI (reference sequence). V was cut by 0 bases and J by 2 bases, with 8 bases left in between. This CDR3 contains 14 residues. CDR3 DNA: TGTGCCAGCAGTTACTCGGGCAGTCCCTACGAGCAGTACTTC. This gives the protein CASSYSGSPYEQYF.

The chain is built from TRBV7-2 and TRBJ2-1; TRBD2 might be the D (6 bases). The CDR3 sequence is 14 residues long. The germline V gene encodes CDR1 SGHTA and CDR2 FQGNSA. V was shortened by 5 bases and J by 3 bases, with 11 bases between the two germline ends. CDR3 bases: TGTGCCAGCAGCCCCGGGACTCGCTACAATGAGCAGTTCTTC. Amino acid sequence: CASSPGTRYNEQFF.

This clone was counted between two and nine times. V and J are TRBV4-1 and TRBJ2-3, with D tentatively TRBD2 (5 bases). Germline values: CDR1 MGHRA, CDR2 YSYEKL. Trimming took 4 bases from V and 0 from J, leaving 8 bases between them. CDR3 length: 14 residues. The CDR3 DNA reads TGCGCCAGCAGCCCGGGGTTTAGCACAGATACGCAGTATTTT. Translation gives CASSPGFSTDTQYF.

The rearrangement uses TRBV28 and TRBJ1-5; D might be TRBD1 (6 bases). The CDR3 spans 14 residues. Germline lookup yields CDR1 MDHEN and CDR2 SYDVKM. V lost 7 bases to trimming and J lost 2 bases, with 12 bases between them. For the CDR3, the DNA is TGTGCCAGCAACAGGGTATCGGGCAATCAGCCCCAGCATTTT. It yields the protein CASNRVSGNQPQHF.

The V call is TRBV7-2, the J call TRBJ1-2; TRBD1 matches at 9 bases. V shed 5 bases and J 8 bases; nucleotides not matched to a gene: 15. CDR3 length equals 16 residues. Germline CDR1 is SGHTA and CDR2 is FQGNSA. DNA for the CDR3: TGTGCCAGCAGCCCGCACGTGGAACAGGGGGCGTGGGGCTACACCTTC. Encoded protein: CASSPHVEQGAWGYTF.

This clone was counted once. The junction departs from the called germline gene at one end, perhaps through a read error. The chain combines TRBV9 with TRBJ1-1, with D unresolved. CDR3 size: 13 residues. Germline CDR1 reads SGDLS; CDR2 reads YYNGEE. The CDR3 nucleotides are TGTGCCAGCAGCGTAGAAGTGAACACTAAAGCTTTCTTT. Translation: CASSVEVNTKAFF.

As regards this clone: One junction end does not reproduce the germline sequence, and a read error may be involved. The CDR3, as DNA: TGCAGTGCTAGAGTGGACTCCCCATTT. Translation gives CSARVDSPF. V and J are TRBV20-1 and TRBJ2-3; D perhaps matches TRBD2 (5 bases). CDR3 size: 9 residues. Germline V gives CDR1 DFQATT, CDR2 SNEGSKA (reference sequence).

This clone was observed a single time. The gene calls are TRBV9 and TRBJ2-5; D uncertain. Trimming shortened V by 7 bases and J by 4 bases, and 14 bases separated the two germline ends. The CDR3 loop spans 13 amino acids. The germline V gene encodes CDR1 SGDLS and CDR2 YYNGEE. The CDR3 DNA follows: TGTGCCAGCTCTGGGCGTAAAGGAGAGACCCAGTACTTC. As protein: CASSGRKGETQYF.